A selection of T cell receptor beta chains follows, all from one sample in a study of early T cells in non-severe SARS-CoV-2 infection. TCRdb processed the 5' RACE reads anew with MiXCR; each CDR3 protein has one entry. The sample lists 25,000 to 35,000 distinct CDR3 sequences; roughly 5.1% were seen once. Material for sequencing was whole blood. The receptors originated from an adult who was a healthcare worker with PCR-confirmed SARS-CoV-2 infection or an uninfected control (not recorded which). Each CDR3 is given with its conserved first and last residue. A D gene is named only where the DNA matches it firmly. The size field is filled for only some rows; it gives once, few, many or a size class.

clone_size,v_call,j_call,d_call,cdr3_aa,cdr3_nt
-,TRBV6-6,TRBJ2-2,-,CASSYGSTGELFF,TGTGCCAGCAGTTACGGGAGCACCGGGGAGCTGTTTTTT
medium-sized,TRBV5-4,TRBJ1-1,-,CASSVRGVGTEAFF,TGTGCCAGCAGCGTCAGGGGCGTAGGCACTGAAGCTTTCTTT
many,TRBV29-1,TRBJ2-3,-,CSVGSGADTQYF,TGCAGCGTTGGATCTGGGGCAGATACGCAGTATTTT
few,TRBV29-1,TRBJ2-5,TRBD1,CSAGGQGEFKTQYF,TGCAGCGCCGGTGGACAGGGGGAATTTAAGACCCAGTACTTC
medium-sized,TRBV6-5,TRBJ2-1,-,CASSSGGSYNEQFF,TGTGCCAGCAGTTCTGGGGGGTCCTACAATGAGCAGTTCTTC
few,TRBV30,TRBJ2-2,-,CACAPYRTGELFF,TGTGCCTGTGCCCCTTATAGAACCGGGGAGCTGTTTTTT
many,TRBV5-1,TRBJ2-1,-,CASRSGTSNNEQFF,TGCGCCAGCAGATCCGGGACATCAAACAATGAGCAGTTCTTC
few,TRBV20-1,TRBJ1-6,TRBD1,CSARTNHTGGSSPLHF,TGCAGTGCTAGAACCAACCATACAGGGGGCAGTTCACCCCTCCACTTT
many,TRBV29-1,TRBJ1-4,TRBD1,CSVLGQGEDEKLFF,TGCAGCGTTTTGGGACAGGGGGAAGATGAAAAACTGTTTTTT
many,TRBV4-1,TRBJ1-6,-,CASSPDRGGGSPLHF,TGCGCCAGCAGCCCGGATCGTGGGGGTGGCTCACCCCTCCACTTT
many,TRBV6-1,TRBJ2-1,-,CASRMGRGRQLWDEQFF,TGTGCCAGCAGAATGGGTCGGGGGAGACAACTCTGGGATGAGCAGTTCTTC
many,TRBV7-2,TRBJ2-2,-,CASSFRLGNTGELFF,TGTGCCAGCAGCTTTAGACTGGGGAACACCGGGGAGCTGTTTTTT
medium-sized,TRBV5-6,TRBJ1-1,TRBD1,CASSFRDRGTEAFF,TGTGCCAGCAGCTTCCGGGACAGGGGTACTGAAGCTTTCTTT
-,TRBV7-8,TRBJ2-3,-,CASQEIGTDTQYF,TGTGCCAGTCAGGAAATCGGCACAGATACGCAGTATTTT
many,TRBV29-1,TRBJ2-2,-,CSADESNTGELFF,TGCAGCGCAGACGAATCGAACACCGGGGAGCTGTTTTTT
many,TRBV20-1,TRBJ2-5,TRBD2,CSVYMTAGDKETQYF,TGCAGTGTCTATATGACAGCGGGGGATAAAGAGACCCAGTACTTC
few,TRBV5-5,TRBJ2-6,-,CASSLSGVGSGANVLTF,TGTGCCAGCAGCTTGTCGGGAGTGGGCTCTGGGGCCAACGTCCTGACTTTC
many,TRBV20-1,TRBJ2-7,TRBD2,CSARKSGALDEQYF,TGCAGTGCTAGAAAAAGCGGGGCCCTCGACGAGCAGTACTTC
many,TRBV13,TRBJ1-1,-,CASSLTGSGTEAFF,TGTGCCAGCAGCTTAACAGGGTCGGGGACTGAAGCTTTCTTT
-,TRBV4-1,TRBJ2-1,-,CASSQVVTNEQFF,TGCGCCAGCAGCCAAGTGGTAACGAATGAGCAGTTCTTC
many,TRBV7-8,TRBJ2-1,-,CASSGSLRALYNEQFF,TGTGCCAGCAGCGGATCACTTCGGGCCCTCTACAATGAGCAGTTCTTC
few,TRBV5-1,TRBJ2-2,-,CASSSLDSANTGELFF,TGCGCCAGCAGCTCCCTGGACAGCGCGAACACCGGGGAGCTGTTTTTT
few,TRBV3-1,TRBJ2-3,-,CASSPQQAPRDTQYF,TGTGCCAGCAGCCCCCAACAGGCCCCCCGGGATACGCAGTATTTT
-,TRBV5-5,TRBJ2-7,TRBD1,CASSLTGGAGYEQYF,TGTGCCAGCAGCTTAACAGGGGGCGCAGGCTACGAGCAGTACTTC
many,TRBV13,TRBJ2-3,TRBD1,CASSRGQGTDTQYF,TGTGCCAGCAGCCGTGGACAGGGGACAGATACGCAGTATTTT
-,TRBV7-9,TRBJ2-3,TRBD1,CASSRGDRGFISDTQYF,TGTGCCAGCAGCCGGGGAGACAGGGGTTTTATTTCAGATACGCAGTATTTT
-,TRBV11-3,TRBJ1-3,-,CASSMTGSGNTIYF,TGTGCCAGCAGCATGACTGGCTCTGGAAACACCATATATTTT
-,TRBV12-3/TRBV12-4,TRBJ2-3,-,CASSLMAGSADTQYF,TGTGCCAGCAGTTTAATGGCGGGGTCTGCAGATACGCAGTATTTT
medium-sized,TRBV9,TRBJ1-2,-,CASSPRQTYYGYTF,TGTGCCAGCAGCCCTCGACAGACGTACTATGGCTACACCTTC
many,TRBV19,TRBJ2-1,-,CASSIDASLRGQEQFF,TGTGCCAGTAGTATAGACGCCTCACTCAGGGGCCAGGAGCAGTTCTTC
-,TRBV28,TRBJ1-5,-,CASSLGVNQPQHF,TGTGCCAGCAGTTTGGGGGTCAATCAGCCCCAGCATTTT
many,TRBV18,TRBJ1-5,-,CASLNRPLRHQPQHF,TGTGCCAGCTTAAACCGGCCTCTAAGGCATCAGCCCCAGCATTTT
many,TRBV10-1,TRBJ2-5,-,CASSSGGSQETQYF,TGCGCCAGCAGTTCCGGAGGCTCCCAAGAGACCCAGTACTTC
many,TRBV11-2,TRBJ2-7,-,CASSLIRATYEQYF,TGTGCCAGCAGCTTAATTCGGGCCACCTACGAGCAGTACTTC
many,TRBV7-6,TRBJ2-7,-,CASSSRVPLEQYF,TGTGCCAGCAGCTCCAGGGTTCCCCTCGAGCAGTACTTC
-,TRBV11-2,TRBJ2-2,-,CASSLKRVYTGELFF,TGTGCCAGCAGCTTAAAACGGGTTTACACCGGGGAGCTGTTTTTT
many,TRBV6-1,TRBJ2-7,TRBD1,CASLSPGQTYEQYF,TGTGCCAGCCTGTCACCGGGACAGACCTACGAGCAGTACTTC
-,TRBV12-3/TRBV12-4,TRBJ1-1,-,CASSPRWDTEAFF,TGTGCCAGCAGCCCGAGATGGGACACTGAAGCTTTCTTT
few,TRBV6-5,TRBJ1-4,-,CASSPGSGEKLFF,TGTGCCAGCAGCCCTGGTAGTGGGGAAAAACTGTTTTTT
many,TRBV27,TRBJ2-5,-,CASRPWTEQETQYF,TGTGCCAGCAGGCCTTGGACAGAGCAAGAGACCCAGTACTTC
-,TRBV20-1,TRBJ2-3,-,CSARVPATSTDTQYF,TGCAGTGCTAGAGTCCCTGCGACTAGCACAGATACGCAGTATTTT
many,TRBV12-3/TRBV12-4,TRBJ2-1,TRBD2,CASRWTSGGYNEQFF,TGTGCCAGCAGATGGACTAGCGGGGGGTACAATGAGCAGTTCTTC
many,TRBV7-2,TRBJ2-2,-,CASSPRATGELFF,TGTGCCAGCAGCCCGCGGGCGACCGGGGAGCTGTTTTTT
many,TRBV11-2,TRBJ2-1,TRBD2,CASRGLAGLEQFF,TGTGCCAGCAGGGGACTAGCGGGCTTGGAGCAGTTCTTC
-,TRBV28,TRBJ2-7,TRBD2,CASSFTSGRTSSYEQYF,TGTGCCAGCAGTTTCACTAGCGGGAGGACTTCCTCCTACGAGCAGTACTTC
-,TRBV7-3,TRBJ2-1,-,CASSVMRGEQFF,TGTGCCAGCAGCGTAATGCGTGGGGAGCAGTTCTTC
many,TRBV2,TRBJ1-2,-,CASSADGWNYGYTF,TGTGCCAGCAGTGCGGACGGTTGGAACTATGGCTACACCTTC
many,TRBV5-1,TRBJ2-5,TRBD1,CASSLTGAGETQYF,TGCGCCAGCAGCTTAACAGGGGCTGGGGAGACCCAGTACTTC
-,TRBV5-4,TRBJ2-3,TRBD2,CASSDGTSGYTDTQYF,TGTGCCAGCAGCGATGGGACTAGCGGGTACACAGATACGCAGTATTTT
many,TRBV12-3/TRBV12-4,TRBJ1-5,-,CASTEGQPQHF,TGTGCCAGCACCGAGGGACAGCCCCAGCATTTT
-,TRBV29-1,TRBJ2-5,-,CSGRLGAETQYF,TGCAGCGGTAGACTAGGCGCGGAGACCCAGTACTTC
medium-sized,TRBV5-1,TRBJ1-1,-,CASSLAYGTEAFF,TGCGCCAGCAGCTTGGCCTATGGGACTGAAGCTTTCTTT